The 10 T cell receptor beta chains reported below all come from one sample, sequenced in a study of T cell responses to AZD1222 COVID-19 vaccine listed by TCRdb under 2021. To prepare the library, the immunoSEQ multiplex PCR assay was applied. Held by TCRdb, this immuneACCESS table contains in-frame sequences only and omits some clones. Under half of the omission traces to an unresolved V gene where checked; the cause of the rest is unknown. The table for this sample lists 150,000 to 190,000 clones; over 90% of them were counted only once. The ten largest clones represent about 1.6% of the sample. Interpreted using the paper, the time point label stands for: about 28 days (+/-7) after the second vaccine dose. Source: peripheral blood, taken 28 days after the second AZD1222 dose. The receptors shown here come from an adult who received the AZD1222 COVID-19 vaccine.

In this sample, this clone turned up once. CDR3 sequence: CASSRRGQGKEEAFF. In DNA form, the CDR3 reads TGTGCCAGCAGCCGAAGGGGACAGGGGAAGGAGGAAGCTTTCTTT. This chain uses TRBV3-1 (or the pseudogene TRBV3-2) with TRBJ1-1, with 10 nucleotides matching TRBD1. CDR1 LGHDT and CDR2 YNNKEL come from the germline V gene (reference sequence). The CDR3 spans 15 residues. Germline trimming cut 4 bases from V and 8 bases from J; bases unmatched to any gene: 10.

The chain combines TRBV24-1 with TRBJ1-2; the D is unclear. CDR1 is KGHDR and CDR2 is SFDVKD in the germline V gene. V was pared by 0 bases and J by 7 bases, with 8 bases between. This CDR3 has 13 amino acids. The CDR3 here is CATSDLQSGGYTF. CDR3 bases: TGTGCCACCAGTGATTTGCAGAGCGGTGGCTACACCTTC.

This sequence joins TRBV7-6 and TRBJ2-3; D gene ambiguous. V was clipped by 5 bases and J by 6 bases, with 18 bases between them. The germline V gene encodes CDR1 SGHVS and CDR2 FNYEAQ. There are 15 residues in the CDR3. The CDR3 region has the DNA TGTGCCAGCAGCCCCGGGCTCCTACGTAAGGATACGCAGTATTTT. Amino acid sequence: CASSPGLLRKDTQYF.

The chain has TRBV28 and TRBJ1-5; D remains unclear. V was pared by 4 bases and J by 8 bases, with 6 bases between. Germline CDR1 MDHEN, CDR2 SYDVKM. The CDR3 covers 11 residues. The CDR3 nucleotides are TGTGCCAGCAGTTCTTGGGAGCCCCAGCATTTT. Translating it yields CASSSWEPQHF.

The chain has TRBV11-1 and TRBJ1-1; TRBD1 is a possible D gene (6 bases). The ends were cut back, 4 bases at V and 6 bases at J, with 21 bases in the middle. The CDR3 runs to 16 residues. Germline-derived CDR1 and CDR2 are SGHAT and FQDESV (reference sequence). DNA for the CDR3: TGTGCCAGCAGCTCGAGGGGGTGGGCAGGGAAGCCTGAAGCTTTCTTT. Translated, it gives CASSSRGWAGKPEAFF.

V usage is TRBV5-1 and J usage is TRBJ1-4; tentatively, D is TRBD1 (6 bases). V lost 2 bases to trimming and J lost 5 bases, with 13 bases between them. CDR3 size: 15 residues. Germline V gene lookup returns CDR1 SGHRS and CDR2 YFSETQ. This CDR3 is CASSLPQGRNEKLFF. The DNA for the CDR3 is TGCGCCAGCAGCTTACCACAGGGACGAAATGAAAAACTGTTTTTT.

V and J are TRBV5-1 and TRBJ2-1, with 7 bases that match TRBD2. This CDR3 has 16 amino acids. Germline CDR1 and CDR2: SGHRS and YFSETQ. After removal of 3 bases from V and 8 bases from J, the junction contained 14 bases not matched to a gene. CDR3 nucleotide sequence: TGCGCCAGCAGCTCCCGCCCGGCGGGAGTGTGGGATGAGCAGTTCTTC. Amino acid sequence: CASSSRPAGVWDEQFF.

The chain carries TRBV10-2 and TRBJ2-1; 10 nucleotides agree with TRBD2. Germline values: CDR1 WSHSY, CDR2 SAAADI. CDR3 length equals 14 residues. The V segment lost 3 bases and the J segment 9 bases; nucleotides outside the gene matches: 5. The CDR3: CASSEAGGPREQFF. DNA for the CDR3: TGCGCCAGCAGTGAAGCGGGAGGGCCGCGTGAGCAGTTCTTC.

J is TRBJ1-3 and V is TRBV30; D is unresolved. CDR3 length equals 15 residues. V was clipped by 1 base and J by 2 bases, with 12 bases between them. Germline-derived CDR1 and CDR2 are GTSNPN and SVGIG (reference sequence). CDR3 in DNA: TGTGCCTGGAGTGCAGATTCCCTACCTGGAAACACCATATATTTT. Translation gives CAWSADSLPGNTIYF.

The chain employs TRBV7-3 and TRBJ2-1; 11 bases match TRBD2. This CDR3 is built from 16 residues. Germline values: CDR1 SGHTA, CDR2 FQGTGA. V shed 2 bases and J 6 bases; nucleotides not matched to a gene: 6. Written as DNA, the CDR3 is TGTGCCAGCAGCTTAGGGGGGACTAGCGGTCTCAATGAGCAGTTCTTC. This gives the protein CASSLGGTSGLNEQFF. The whole variable domain, remainder taken from reference TRBV7-3 and TRBJ2-1, is GAGVSQTPSNKVTEKGKYVELRCDPISGHTALYWYRQSLGQGPEFLIYFQGTGAADDSGLPNDRFFAVRPEGSVSTLKIQRTERGDSAVYLCASSLGGTSGLNEQFFGPGTRLTVL.